This TCR beta chain was found in a study of CD8 T cells in Susac syndrome (dated by TCRdb to between 2018 and 2020). Study-level background: The study used repertoire sequencing to test whether antigen drove CD8+ T cell activation and differentiation in Susac syndrome.

High-throughput TCR beta sequencing profiled peripheral blood CD8+ and CD4+ T cells from healthy donors, Susac syndrome patients and multiple sclerosis patients. The healthy donors served as controls matched for age and sex. Bulk CD8+ and CD4+ T cells were purified magnetically by negative isolation, whereas CD8+ TEMRA cells were enriched by FACS. Blood was collected in EDTA tubes and processed within 24 hours, with PBMCs isolated through density gradient centrifugation. PBMCs intended for TCR sequencing were cryopreserved in liquid nitrogen and thawed later in a water bath at 37 degrees C. The sorted or isolated CD4+, CD8+ and CD8+ TEMRA cells had a purity of 90% or higher. Overall results and qualifications from the work: The study acknowledged that relatively few individuals were included in the TCR sequencing and HLA analysis.

In regard to this clonotype: What this receptor recognizes is not known. Nothing much larger sits one base from this clone, and base qualities are not available.

The V end loses 3 bases and the J end loses 3 bases, and a stretch of 12 bases separates them. The germline V gene encodes CDR1 SGHTA and CDR2 FQGNSA. The CDR3, cysteine through phenylalanine, is 14 amino acids long. Only CDR3 DNA remains: 42 bases, in frame from the first base. RNA was extracted with the RNeasy kit and about 0.5 to 1 ug was reverse transcribed using random hexamers. The immunoSEQ multiplex PCR assay, covering 54 Vbeta and 13 Jbeta segments, was used to amplify TCR beta CDR3 regions. PCR amplification bias was corrected using a synthetic template baseline for primer optimization and computational correction. The source study handled its data this way. Reads were annotated to V, D and J genes according to IMGT and were analyzed with immunoSEQ Analyzer, with only productive sequences retained. To calculate clonality, Shannon entropy was normalized by log2 of the number of productive unique sequences and then subtracted from one. For each patient and control, public and private clones were evaluated among the 100 most prevalent clones. Clones were defined as Susac-specific if absent from the healthy and MS cohorts, from more than 900 published viral clones and from other ImmuneACCESS disease sequences. Using fastp trimming at Q25 and MiXCR clonotype assembly, TCRdb reanalyzed the public sequencing data and kept in-frame beta chains. Each entry merges the rows of one CDR3 protein and shows their most common DNA and genes. The V and J calls were not made by the authors but by TCRdb's processing. The sample includes 150,000 to 200,000 distinct CDR3 sequences, with about 93% observed a single time. The leading ten clones occupy around 0.14% of the sample.

In this chain, TRBV7-2 is recombined with TRBJ2-7; TRBD1 is perhaps the D gene, given 6 matching bases. This sequence originates from a human donor in good health. The sample was CD4+ T cells from PBMCs. The nucleotide sequence is TGTGCCAGCAGCTTCAGGGAAGGGGGCTACGAGCAGTACTTC. The resulting protein is CASSFREGGYEQYF. The entire variable domain, with the stretches around the CDR3 drawn from the reference TRBV7-2 and TRBJ2-7 proteins, is GAGVSQSPSNKVTEKGKDVELRCDPISGHTALYWYRQSLGQGLEFLIYFQGNSAPDKSGLPSDRFSAERTGGSVSTLTIQRTQQEDSAVYLCASSFREGGYEQYFGPGTRLTVT.